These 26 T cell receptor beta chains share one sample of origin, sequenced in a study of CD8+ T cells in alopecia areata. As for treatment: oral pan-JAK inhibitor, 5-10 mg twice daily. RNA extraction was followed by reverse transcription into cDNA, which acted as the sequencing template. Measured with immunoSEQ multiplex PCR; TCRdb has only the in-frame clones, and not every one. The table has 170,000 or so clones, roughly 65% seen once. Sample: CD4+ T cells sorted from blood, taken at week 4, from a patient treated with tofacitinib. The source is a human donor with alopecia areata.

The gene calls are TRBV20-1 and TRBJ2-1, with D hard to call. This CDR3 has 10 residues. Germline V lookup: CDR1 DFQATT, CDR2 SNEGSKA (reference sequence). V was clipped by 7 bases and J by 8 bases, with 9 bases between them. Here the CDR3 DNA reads TGCAGTGGTTCGTCTGATGAGCAGTTCTTC. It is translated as CSGSSDEQFF.

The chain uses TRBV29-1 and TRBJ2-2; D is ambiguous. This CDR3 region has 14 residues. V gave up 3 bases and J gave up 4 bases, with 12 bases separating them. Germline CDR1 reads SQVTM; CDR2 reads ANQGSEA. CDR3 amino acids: CSVDLGPATGELFF. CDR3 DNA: TGCAGCGTTGACTTGGGCCCGGCCACCGGGGAGCTGTTTTTT.

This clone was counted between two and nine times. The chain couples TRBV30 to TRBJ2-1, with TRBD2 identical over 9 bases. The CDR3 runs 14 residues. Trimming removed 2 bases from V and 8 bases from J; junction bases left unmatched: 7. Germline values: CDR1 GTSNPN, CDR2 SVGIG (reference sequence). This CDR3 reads CAWSLIAGGHEQFF. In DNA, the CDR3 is TGTGCCTGGAGTCTGATTGCGGGGGGGCATGAGCAGTTCTTC.

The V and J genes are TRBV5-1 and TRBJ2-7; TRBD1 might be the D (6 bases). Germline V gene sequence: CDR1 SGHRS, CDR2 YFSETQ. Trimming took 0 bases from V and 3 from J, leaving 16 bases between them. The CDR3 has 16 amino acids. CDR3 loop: CASSLAGAGQSYEQYF. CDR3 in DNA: TGCGCCAGCAGCTTGGCCGGAGCCGGACAGAGCTACGAGCAGTACTTC.

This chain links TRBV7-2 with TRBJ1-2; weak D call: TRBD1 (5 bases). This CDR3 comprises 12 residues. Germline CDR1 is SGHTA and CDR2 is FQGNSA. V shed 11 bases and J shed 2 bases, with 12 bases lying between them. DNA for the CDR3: TGTGCCTTGTGGCGGGGGAACTATGGCTACACCTTC. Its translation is CALWRGNYGYTF.

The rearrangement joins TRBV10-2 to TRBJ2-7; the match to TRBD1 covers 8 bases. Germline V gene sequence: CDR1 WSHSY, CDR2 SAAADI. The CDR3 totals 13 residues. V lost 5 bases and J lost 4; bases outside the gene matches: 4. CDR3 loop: CASSWTGPYEQYF. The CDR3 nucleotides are TGCGCCAGCAGTTGGACAGGGCCATACGAGCAGTACTTC.

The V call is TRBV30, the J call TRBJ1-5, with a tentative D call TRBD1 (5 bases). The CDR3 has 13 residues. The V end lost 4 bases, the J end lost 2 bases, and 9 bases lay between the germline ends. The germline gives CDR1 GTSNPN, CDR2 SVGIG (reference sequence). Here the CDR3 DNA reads TGTGCCTGGACTACAGGACGCAATCAGCCCCAGCATTTT. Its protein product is CAWTTGRNQPQHF.

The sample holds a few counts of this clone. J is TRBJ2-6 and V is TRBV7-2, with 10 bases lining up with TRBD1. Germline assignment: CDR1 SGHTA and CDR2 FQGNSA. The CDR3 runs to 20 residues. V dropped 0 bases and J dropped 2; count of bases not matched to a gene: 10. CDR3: CASSLAQRQGAPAGANVLTF. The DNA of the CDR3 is TGTGCCAGCAGCTTAGCTCAGAGACAGGGGGCGCCCGCTGGGGCCAACGTCCTGACTTTC.

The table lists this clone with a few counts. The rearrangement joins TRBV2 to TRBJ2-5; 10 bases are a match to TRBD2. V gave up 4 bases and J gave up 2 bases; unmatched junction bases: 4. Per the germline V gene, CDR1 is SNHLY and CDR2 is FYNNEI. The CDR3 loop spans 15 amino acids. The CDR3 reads CASSGTSGVQETQYF. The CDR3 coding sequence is TGTGCCAGCAGTGGGACTAGCGGCGTGCAAGAGACCCAGTACTTC.

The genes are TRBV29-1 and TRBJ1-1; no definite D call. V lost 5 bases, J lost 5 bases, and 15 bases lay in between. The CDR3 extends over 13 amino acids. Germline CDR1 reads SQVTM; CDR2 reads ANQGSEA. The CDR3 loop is CSVRDPGATEAFF. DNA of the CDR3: TGCAGCGTTCGTGACCCCGGTGCAACTGAAGCTTTCTTT.

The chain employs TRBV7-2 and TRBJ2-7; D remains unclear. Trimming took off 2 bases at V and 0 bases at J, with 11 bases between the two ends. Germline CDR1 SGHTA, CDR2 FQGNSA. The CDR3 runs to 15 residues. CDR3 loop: CASSLRSEFSYEQYF. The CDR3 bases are TGTGCCAGCAGCTTAAGATCCGAATTCTCCTACGAGCAGTACTTC.

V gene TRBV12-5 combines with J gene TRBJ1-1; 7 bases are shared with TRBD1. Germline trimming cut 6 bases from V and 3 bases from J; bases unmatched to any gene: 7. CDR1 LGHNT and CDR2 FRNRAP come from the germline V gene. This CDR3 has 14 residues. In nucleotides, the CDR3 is TGTGCTAGTGGCACCACAGGGGTGGACACTGAAGCTTTCTTT. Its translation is CASGTTGVDTEAFF. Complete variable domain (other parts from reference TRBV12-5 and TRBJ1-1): DARVTQTPRHKVTEMGQEVTMRCQPILGHNTVFWYRQTMMQGLELLAYFRNRAPLDDSGMPKDRFSAEMPDATLATLKIQPSEPRDSAVYFCASGTTGVDTEAFFGQGTRLTVV.

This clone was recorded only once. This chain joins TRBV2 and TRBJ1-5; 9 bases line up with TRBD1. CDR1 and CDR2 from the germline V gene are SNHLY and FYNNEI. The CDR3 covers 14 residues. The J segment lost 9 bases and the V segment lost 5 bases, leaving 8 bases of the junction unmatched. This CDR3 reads CASSTGQGLRPQHF. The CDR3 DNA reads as TGTGCCAGCAGTACGGGACAGGGACTTCGGCCCCAGCATTTT.

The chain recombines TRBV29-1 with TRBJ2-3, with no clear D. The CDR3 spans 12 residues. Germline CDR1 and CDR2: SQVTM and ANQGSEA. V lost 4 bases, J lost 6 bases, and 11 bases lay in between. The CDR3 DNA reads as TGCAGCGTTGGCCTGGGGAAGGATACGCAGTATTTT. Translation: CSVGLGKDTQYF.

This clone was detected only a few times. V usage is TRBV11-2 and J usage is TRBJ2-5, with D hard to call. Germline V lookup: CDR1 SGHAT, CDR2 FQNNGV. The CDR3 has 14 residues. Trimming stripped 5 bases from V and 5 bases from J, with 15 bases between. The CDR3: CASSLMSSWETQYF. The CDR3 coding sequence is TGTGCCAGCAGCCTAATGTCCAGTTGGGAGACCCAGTACTTC.

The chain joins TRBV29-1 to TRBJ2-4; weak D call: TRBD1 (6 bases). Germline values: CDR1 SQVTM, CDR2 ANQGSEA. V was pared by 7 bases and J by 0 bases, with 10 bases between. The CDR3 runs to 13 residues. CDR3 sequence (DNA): TGCAGCGCTCCGGGACAAGCCAAAAACATTCAGTACTTC. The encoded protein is CSAPGQAKNIQYF.

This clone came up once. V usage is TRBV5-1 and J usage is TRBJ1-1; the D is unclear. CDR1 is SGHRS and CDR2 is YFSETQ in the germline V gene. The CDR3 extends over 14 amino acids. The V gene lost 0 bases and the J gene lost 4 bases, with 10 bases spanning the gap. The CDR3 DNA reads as TGCGCCAGCAGCTTGGAGTCCCTCGGCACTGAAGCTTTCTTT. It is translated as CASSLESLGTEAFF.

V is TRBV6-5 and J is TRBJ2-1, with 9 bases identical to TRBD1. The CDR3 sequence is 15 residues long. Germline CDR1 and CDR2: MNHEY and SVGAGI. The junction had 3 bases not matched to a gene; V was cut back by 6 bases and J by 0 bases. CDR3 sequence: CASRSTGGSYNEQFF. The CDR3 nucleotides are TGTGCCAGCAGGTCGACAGGGGGCTCCTACAATGAGCAGTTCTTC.

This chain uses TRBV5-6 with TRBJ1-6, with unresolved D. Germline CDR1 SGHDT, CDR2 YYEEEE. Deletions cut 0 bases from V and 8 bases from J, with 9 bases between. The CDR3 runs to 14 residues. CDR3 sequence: CASSLGREYSPLHF. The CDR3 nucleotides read TGTGCCAGCAGCTTGGGACGGGAGTATTCACCCCTCCACTTT. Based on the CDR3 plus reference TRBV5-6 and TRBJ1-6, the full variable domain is DAGVTQSPTHLIKTRGQQVTLRCSPKSGHDTVSWYQQALGQGPQFIFQYYEEEERQRGNFPDRFSGHQFPNYSSELNVNALLLGDSALYLCASSLGREYSPLHFGNGTRLTVT.

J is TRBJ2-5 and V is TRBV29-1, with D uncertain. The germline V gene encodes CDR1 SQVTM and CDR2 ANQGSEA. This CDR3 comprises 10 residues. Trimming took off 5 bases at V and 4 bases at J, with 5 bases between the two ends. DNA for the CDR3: TGCAGCGTTATAAGAGAGACCCAGTACTTC. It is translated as CSVIRETQYF. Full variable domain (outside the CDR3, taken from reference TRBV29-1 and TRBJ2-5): SAVISQKPSRDICQRGTSLTIQCQVDSQVTMMFWYRQQPGQSLTLIATANQGSEATYESGFVIDKFPISRPNLTFSTLTVSNMSPEDSSIYLCSVIRETQYFGPGTRLLVL.

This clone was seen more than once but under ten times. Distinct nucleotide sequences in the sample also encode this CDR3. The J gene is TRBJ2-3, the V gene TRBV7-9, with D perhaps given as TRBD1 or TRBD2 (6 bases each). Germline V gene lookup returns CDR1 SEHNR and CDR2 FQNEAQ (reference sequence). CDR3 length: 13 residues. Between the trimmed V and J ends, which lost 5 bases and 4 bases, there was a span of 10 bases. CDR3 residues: CASSPRGPDTQYF. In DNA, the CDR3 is TGTGCCAGCAGCCCTCGGGGGCCAGATACGCAGTATTTT.

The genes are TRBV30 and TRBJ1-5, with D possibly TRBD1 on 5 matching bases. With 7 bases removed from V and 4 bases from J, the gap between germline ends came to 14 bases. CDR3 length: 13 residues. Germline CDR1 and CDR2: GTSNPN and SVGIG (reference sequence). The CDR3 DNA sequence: TGTGCCTCCAGGGAGGGGAATAATCAGCCCCAGCATTTT. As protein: CASREGNNQPQHF.

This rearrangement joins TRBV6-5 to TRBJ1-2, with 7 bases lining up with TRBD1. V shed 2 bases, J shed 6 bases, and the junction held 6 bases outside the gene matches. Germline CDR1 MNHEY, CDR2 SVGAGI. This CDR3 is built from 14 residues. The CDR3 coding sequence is TGTGCCAGCAGTTACCGATCAGGGGGTGATGGCTACACCTTC. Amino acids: CASSYRSGGDGYTF.

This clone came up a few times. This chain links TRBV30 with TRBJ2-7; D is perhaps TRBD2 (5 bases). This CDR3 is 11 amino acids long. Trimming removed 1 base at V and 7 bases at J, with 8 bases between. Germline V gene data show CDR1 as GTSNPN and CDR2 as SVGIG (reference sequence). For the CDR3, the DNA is TGTGCCTGGAGTGCCCCGGGGGAGCAGTACTTC. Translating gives CAWSAPGEQYF.

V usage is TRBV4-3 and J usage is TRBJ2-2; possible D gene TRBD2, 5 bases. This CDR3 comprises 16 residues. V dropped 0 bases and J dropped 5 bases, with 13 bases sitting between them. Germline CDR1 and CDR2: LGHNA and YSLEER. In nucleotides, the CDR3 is TGCGCCAGCAGCCAAGATGCGAGCGGAACTACCGGGGAGCTGTTTTTT. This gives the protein CASSQDASGTTGELFF.

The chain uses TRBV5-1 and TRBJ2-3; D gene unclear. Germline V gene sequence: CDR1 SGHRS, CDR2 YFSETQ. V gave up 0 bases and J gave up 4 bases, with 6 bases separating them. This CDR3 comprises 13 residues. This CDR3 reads CASSLETADTQYF. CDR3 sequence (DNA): TGCGCCAGCAGCTTGGAGACGGCAGATACGCAGTATTTT.